These 23 T cell receptor beta chains were all obtained from the same sample, sequenced in a study of PD-1 blockade in classical Hodgkin lymphoma. This table comes from immunoSEQ multiplex PCR, and its TCRdb copy is limited to in-frame clones, with some not included. The sample records 13,000 to 15,000 clones, approximately 58% being singletons. Each of the patients experienced relapse following autologous stem cell transplantation, and their brentuximab vedotin exposure differed. Sequencing was performed on peripheral blood mononuclear cells (PBMCs), taken at baseline. The receptors originated from a human donor with classical Hodgkin lymphoma.

This chain connects TRBV11-1 to TRBJ1-6; no firm D call. Trimming pared 4 bases from V and 8 bases from J, leaving 18 bases between. Germline lookup yields CDR1 SGHAT and CDR2 FQDESV (reference sequence). The CDR3 has 16 residues. The DNA of the CDR3 is TGTGCCAGCAGCTCCTGGATTCTTGGGCCCCATTCACCCCTCCACTTT. Protein product: CASSSWILGPHSPLHF.

This chain links TRBV7-9 with TRBJ2-1; 12 positions match TRBD1. Per germline, CDR1 SEHNR and CDR2 FQNEAQ (reference sequence). V lost 5 bases and J lost 8; bases outside the gene matches: 10. The CDR3 length is 16 residues. Here the CDR3 reads CASSQSWDRGLDEQFF. CDR3 nucleotides: TGTGCCAGCAGCCAGAGTTGGGACAGGGGGCTCGATGAGCAGTTCTTC.

The V call is TRBV7-8, the J call TRBJ1-2; a weak D match, TRBD1 (5 bases). Trimming stripped 1 base from V and 5 bases from J, with 17 bases between. Per the germline V gene, CDR1 is SGHVS and CDR2 is FQNEAQ. This CDR3 spans 16 amino acids. Here the CDR3 reads CASSLDGQGPLYGYTF. CDR3 sequence (DNA): TGTGCCAGCAGCTTAGATGGGCAGGGCCCCTTGTATGGCTACACCTTC.

By share, this clone ranks as medium-sized (0.01 to 0.1%). The rearrangement uses TRBV28 and TRBJ2-1, with 12 bases identical to TRBD2. V was pared by 7 bases and J by 4 bases, with 2 bases of the junction left unmatched. The CDR3 loop spans 14 amino acids. Germline V gene lookup returns CDR1 MDHEN and CDR2 SYDVKM. As DNA, the CDR3 is TGTGCCAGCAAAGGACTAGCGGGATACAATGAGCAGTTCTTC. The encoded protein is CASKGLAGYNEQFF.

This clone was observed a few times. The CDR3, as DNA: TGTGCCACCAGCAGAGAAGGGGGATATAGTAATGAGCAGTTCTTC. The encoded protein is CATSREGGYSNEQFF. The V call is TRBV15, the J call TRBJ2-1; weak D call: TRBD1 (6 bases). Germline V gene sequence: CDR1 LNHNV, CDR2 YYDKDF (reference sequence). The CDR3 loop spans 15 amino acids. The germline V and J ends were trimmed by 0 bases and 7 bases, with 13 bases remaining between them.

The CDR3 DNA sequence: TGTGCCAGCAGCTTGAGGGACCAGACGGAAGCTTTCTTT. Protein sequence: CASSLRDQTEAFF. The chain couples TRBV7-9 to TRBJ1-1; possibly TRBD1 for D (5 bases). The CDR3 sequence is 13 residues long. Germline V gene data show CDR1 as SEHNR and CDR2 as FQNEAQ (reference sequence). The V end was cut by 3 bases, the J end by 8 bases, with 13 bases between.

This clone showed up just a few times. The V call is TRBV27, the J call TRBJ2-3, with D perhaps being TRBD1 or TRBD2 (5 bases each). Per the germline V gene, CDR1 is MNHEY and CDR2 is SMNVEV (reference sequence). The CDR3 totals 12 residues. V was trimmed by 6 bases and J by 10 bases, leaving 14 bases between them. CDR3 protein: CASSEGSRPQYF. CDR3 DNA sequence: TGTGCCAGCAGCGAGGGGAGCCGGCCGCAGTATTTT.

This clone is medium-sized by share. The gene calls are TRBV11-2 and TRBJ1-2; D unclear. CDR1 is SGHAT and CDR2 is FQNNGV in the germline V gene. Trimming took off 0 bases at V and 8 bases at J, with 16 bases between the two ends. This CDR3 comprises 15 residues. In nucleotides, the CDR3 is TGTGCCAGCAGCTTAGATCCCGGGCCCTTAGGGGGCTACACCTTC. As protein: CASSLDPGPLGGYTF.

This clone has more than one count but fewer than ten. V usage is TRBV4-1 and J usage is TRBJ2-2; 10 bases are shared with TRBD2. Germline trimming cut 0 bases from V and 3 bases from J; bases unmatched to any gene: 4. The CDR3 is 17 residues long. Germline V gives CDR1 MGHRA, CDR2 YSYEKL. CDR3 loop: CASSQDGLAGDTGELFF. The CDR3 DNA sequence: TGCGCCAGCAGCCAAGATGGGCTAGCGGGAGACACCGGGGAGCTGTTTTTT.

The CDR3 DNA is TGCAGCGTTGAAGAACGGCACTTCACTGAAGCTTTCTTT. Its translation is CSVEERHFTEAFF. The V call is TRBV29-1, the J call TRBJ1-1; D not certain. The CDR3 spans 13 residues. Trimming removed 0 bases at V and 4 bases at J, with 9 bases between. Germline-derived CDR1 and CDR2 are SQVTM and ANQGSEA. The full variable domain, with the rest looked up from reference TRBV29-1 and TRBJ1-1, is SAVISQKPSRDICQRGTSLTIQCQVDSQVTMMFWYRQQPGQSLTLIATANQGSEATYESGFVIDKFPISRPNLTFSTLTVSNMSPEDSSIYLCSVEERHFTEAFFGQGTRLTVV.

This clone was found once. The chain has TRBV11-2 and TRBJ2-1, with TRBD2 matching 7 bases. This CDR3 spans 18 amino acids. The V gene's germline CDR1 is SGHAT and CDR2 FQNNGV. J lost 1 base, V lost 4 bases, and 13 bases had no gene match. As DNA, the CDR3 is TGTGCCAGCAGCTCCGGAGGGTTTGGGACTATATCCTACAATGAGCAGTTCTTC. Amino acids: CASSSGGFGTISYNEQFF.

V gene TRBV7-9 combines with J gene TRBJ2-1, with 12 nucleotides matching TRBD2. V was pared by 5 bases and J by 8 bases, with 10 bases of the junction left unmatched. Germline lookup yields CDR1 SEHNR and CDR2 FQNEAQ (reference sequence). The CDR3 sequence is 16 residues long. The CDR3 region is CASSPRLAGAGDEQFF. CDR3 sequence (DNA): TGTGCCAGCAGCCCTCGACTAGCGGGAGCCGGGGATGAGCAGTTCTTC.

This chain links TRBV9 with TRBJ2-1, with 9 nucleotides matching TRBD1. J lost 4 bases, V lost 4 bases, and 6 bases had no gene match. In germline, CDR1 is SGDLS, CDR2 YYNGEE. The CDR3 runs to 15 residues. The CDR3 coding sequence is TGTGCCAGCAGCATGCGCGGACAGGGGTACAATGAGCAGTTCTTC. This translates into CASSMRGQGYNEQFF.

The chain carries TRBV15 and TRBJ1-1; the D is unclear. Trimming shortened V by 0 bases and J by 1 base, and 9 bases separated the two germline ends. The CDR3 contains 15 residues. The germline CDR1 and CDR2 sequences are LNHNV and YYDKDF (reference sequence). The CDR3 sequence: CATSRDRESNTEAFF. In DNA form, the CDR3 reads TGTGCCACCAGCAGAGATCGGGAATCGAACACTGAAGCTTTCTTT.

This chain uses TRBV28 with TRBJ1-5; D remains unclear. V was trimmed by 6 bases and J by 7 bases, leaving 13 bases between them. CDR1 and CDR2 (germline): MDHEN, SYDVKM. The CDR3 sequence is 13 residues long. The CDR3 region has the DNA TGTGCCAGCAGCCTCCCCTTCCCCCAGCCCCAGCATTTT. This translates into CASSLPFPQPQHF.

This clone was counted between two and nine times. The chain couples TRBV4-1 to TRBJ2-7; 9 bases are a match to TRBD1. The CDR3 consists of 15 residues. Trimming at V came to 4 bases and at J to 7 bases, leaving 11 bases not matched to a gene. Per the germline V gene, CDR1 is MGHRA and CDR2 is YSYEKL. CDR3 sequence reads: CASSRGQGRGGEQYF. Written as DNA, the CDR3 is TGCGCCAGCAGCCGTGGACAGGGGCGAGGGGGAGAGCAGTACTTC.

This clone appeared a few times. The chain carries TRBV29-1 and TRBJ2-5, with D unclear. The germline gives CDR1 SQVTM, CDR2 ANQGSEA. V was trimmed by 2 bases and J by 2 bases, leaving 9 bases between them. This CDR3 spans 13 amino acids. The CDR3 protein is CSVEMRLQETQYF. The CDR3 nucleotides are TGCAGCGTTGAAATGCGGTTACAAGAGACCCAGTACTTC.

This chain uses TRBV6-1 with TRBJ2-7; a weak D match, TRBD2 (7 bases). The CDR3 totals 16 residues. The germline V gene encodes CDR1 MNHNS and CDR2 SASEGT. Trimming removed 1 base from V and 4 bases from J, with 17 bases in between. CDR3 in amino acids: CASSEVSARGGYEQYF. DNA for the CDR3: TGTGCCAGCAGTGAAGTTTCGGCTAGGGGGGGGTACGAGCAGTACTTC.

The chain uses TRBV5-1 and TRBJ1-4; unclear D gene. V was cut by 2 bases and J by 8 bases, with 10 bases left in between. CDR1 and CDR2 from the germline V gene are SGHRS and YFSETQ. This CDR3 spans 13 amino acids. The chain's CDR3 is CASSFKGGEKLFF. The DNA for the CDR3 is TGCGCCAGCAGCTTCAAAGGTGGGGAAAAACTGTTTTTT.

V usage is TRBV5-1 and J usage is TRBJ2-7, with 7 positions matching TRBD1. The germline gives CDR1 SGHRS, CDR2 YFSETQ. Losses at the gene ends were 1 base for V and 5 bases for J; bases not matched to a gene: 6. This CDR3 is built from 14 residues. CDR3: CASSLTGEFHEQYF. DNA of the CDR3: TGCGCCAGCAGCTTGACAGGGGAGTTCCACGAGCAGTACTTC.

This clone is a singleton in its sample. J is TRBJ2-1 and V is TRBV7-7; 13 bases align to TRBD2. From germline, CDR1 is SSHAT and CDR2 FNYEAQ (reference sequence). The CDR3 contains 16 residues. V dropped 6 bases and J dropped 7; count of bases not matched to a gene: 9. This chain's CDR3 is CASSSGLAGVGNEQFF. The CDR3 coding sequence is TGTGCCAGCAGTAGCGGACTAGCGGGAGTGGGGAATGAGCAGTTCTTC.

The chain couples TRBV7-2 to TRBJ1-1, with D uncertain. Germline V lookup: CDR1 SGHTA, CDR2 FQGNSA. The CDR3 spans 16 residues. With 5 bases removed from V and 2 bases from J, the gap between germline ends came to 18 bases. CDR3 nucleotide sequence: TGTGCCAGCAGCCCTCGGAGTTCGGGCCCAAACACTGAAGCTTTCTTT. Translating gives CASSPRSSGPNTEAFF.

The genes are TRBV28 and TRBJ2-3; D uncertain. This CDR3 has 17 amino acids. Germline CDR1 and CDR2: MDHEN and SYDVKM. V was cut by 8 bases and J by 4 bases, with 25 bases left in between. This CDR3 is CASRKLVIKQRADTQYF. Written as DNA, the CDR3 is TGTGCCAGCCGTAAGTTGGTAATAAAACAAAGGGCAGATACGCAGTATTTT.